This T cell receptor (beta chain) derives from a study of lymphopenia after photon versus proton radiotherapy. Study-wide results and caveats: Larger post-nadir TCR diversity loss correlated inversely with survival in deceased patients. After lymphocyte nadir, photon-treated repertoires showed oligoclonal expansion, especially CD8+ Temra. Relative stability marked proton patients; photon patients lost diversity and naive cells. Authors raise, but do not show, better survival with proton therapy.

Sequencing was performed with immunoSEQ multiplex PCR; in TCRdb, only in-frame clones are kept and a portion is missing. The sample contains roughly 30,000 clones, roughly 90% of which appear only once. A note on this clone: The antigen is undetermined.

This CDR3 region has 13 residues. Germline trimming cut 4 bases from V and 5 bases from J; bases unmatched to any gene: 4. Germline values: CDR1 SGHTA, CDR2 FQGNSA. The sequence came from a woman in her forties or fifties with pancreatic cancer. Specimen: peripheral blood, collected from a patient treated with photon-based radiotherapy. The chain employs TRBV7-2 and TRBJ2-5; TRBD1 agrees at 7 bases. CDR3 bases: TGTGCCAGCAGCTCGGGACAGTCGGAGACCCAGTACTTC. This gives the protein CASSSGQSETQYF.